The sequence of this T cell receptor (beta chain) was determined in a study of cytomegalovirus exposure and HLA in healthy donors. Findings and caveats of the study: Overall, 164 TCR beta chains were annotated as cytomegalovirus-associated. Most of the CMV-associated TCR beta chains (in a later analysis) appeared to be HLA-restricted. In an earlier analysis, productive rearrangement rates for most beta V segments clustered near 90% or 30%.

The study ran its PCR with 60 Vbeta and 13 Jbeta primers. TCRdb's table, derived via immunoSEQ multiplex PCR, lists solely in-frame clones and lacks some. The sample lists 100,000 to 150,000 clones, 73% occurring once. About this clone itself: Its antigen remains unknown.

The CDR3 contains 15 residues. Germline V gene sequence: CDR1 GTSNPN, CDR2 SVGIG (reference sequence). V gave up 0 bases and J gave up 1 base; unmatched junction bases: 3. These donors counted as nominally healthy when sampled, but unrecorded immune exposures were likely. This receptor was identified in a woman in her thirties or forties in good health and CMV-seropositive. What was sequenced was PBMCs. This chain links TRBV30 with TRBJ1-2, with 9 bases lining up with TRBD1. The CDR3 loop is CAWSVQGADNYGYTF. CDR3 sequence (DNA): TGTGCCTGGAGTGTACAGGGGGCGGATAACTATGGCTACACCTTC.